This T cell receptor beta chain appears in the sequencing data of a study of cytomegalovirus exposure and HLA in healthy donors. Study-level results: Many donors carried some public TCRs, although rarity characterized most TCR sequences.

Sequenced by immunoSEQ multiplex PCR; TCRdb stores in-frame clones only, minus some. This table holds under 250,000 clones, roughly 83% found once. This clone was detected only a few times. Its antigen is unknown. The CDR3 totals 14 residues. Germline V lookup: CDR1 SGHTA, CDR2 FQGNSA. The V gene lost 6 bases and the J gene lost 0 bases, with 9 bases spanning the gap. The gene calls are TRBV7-2 and TRBJ1-3; weak D call: TRBD1 (6 bases). The specimen sequenced was PBMCs. The clonotype comes from a woman in her late teens or twenties in good health and CMV-seronegative. The CDR3, as DNA: TGTGCCAGCAGAGACAGGCGCTCTGGAAACACCATATATTTT. Translating gives CASRDRRSGNTIYF.